Presented here are 5 T cell receptor beta chains from one specimen sequenced in a study of human T cells and chemical hapten exposure. Time point specified: patch test 3, about 24 weeks after DPC sensitization. This sample's treatment: therapeutic diphenylcyclopropenone sensitization with weekly scalp DPC. Unfractionated whole blood yielded total RNA. A single record per CDR3 protein comes from TCRdb applying MiXCR to the RACE reads. The sample holds approximately 41,000 distinct CDR3 sequences, approximately 9.5% seen once. Specimen: whole blood, collected in connection with sensitization to the hapten diphenylcyclopropenone (DPC). All receptors derive from a man aged 50-59 years with alopecia areata. Some clones in this sample may be carry-over from other donors' samples.

This clonotype has a count of ten or more. The chain is built from TRBV7-3 and TRBJ1-1; no clear D. Between the trimmed V and J ends, which lost 2 bases and 2 bases, there was a span of 12 bases. Per the germline V gene, CDR1 is SGHTA and CDR2 is FQGTGA. CDR3 size: 15 residues. CDR3 in amino acids: CASSLLAGVNTEAFF. CDR3 bases: TGTGCCAGCAGCTTATTGGCGGGCGTTAACACTGAAGCTTTCTTT.

This clonotype was detected many times. The CDR3, as DNA: TGTGCCAGTAGATCCGCGGGACAGACTGGGGCCAACGTCCTGACTTTC. Protein: CASRSAGQTGANVLTF. The chain combines TRBV19 with TRBJ2-6, with D perhaps TRBD1 (7 bases). The V end lost 6 bases, the J end lost 2 bases, and 14 bases lay between the germline ends. CDR1 is LNHDA, CDR2 SQIVND, per germline (reference sequence). This CDR3 has 16 residues.

This clonotype was seen ten or more times. The chain carries TRBV28 and TRBJ1-2; 7 bases match TRBD1. Germline lookup yields CDR1 MDHEN and CDR2 SYDVKM. The CDR3 runs to 14 residues. J was trimmed by 4 bases and V by 6 bases; bases with no gene match: 8. The CDR3 region has the DNA TGTGCCAGCAGGTGGACAGGACCTTTCTATGGCTACACCTTC. Its translation is CASRWTGPFYGYTF.

This clonotype was seen a handful of times. The chain employs TRBV13 and TRBJ2-5, with D perhaps being TRBD1 or TRBD2 (5 bases each). CDR1 is PRHDT and CDR2 is FYEKMQ in the germline V gene (reference sequence). The V gene lost 2 bases and the J gene lost 1 base, with 20 bases spanning the gap. CDR3 length: 18 residues. The CDR3 reads CASSLKEGIPAPQETQYF. The CDR3 region has the DNA TGTGCCAGCAGCTTAAAAGAGGGGATCCCTGCCCCCCAAGAGACCCAGTACTTC.

The CDR3 DNA reads TGCAGCGTTGAGGGACAGGGGGCACTCGAGCAGTACTTC. This codes for CSVEGQGALEQYF. The chain uses TRBV29-1 and TRBJ2-7, with TRBD1 identical over 12 bases. The V segment lost 3 bases and the J segment 6 bases; nucleotides outside the gene matches: 3. The germline gives CDR1 SQVTM, CDR2 ANQGSEA. This CDR3 has 13 amino acids.